Detailed here is one T cell receptor (beta chain). Its antigen remains unknown. Antigen-specific CD4+ T cells were expanded (with viral peptide pools) by the ViraFEST assay ahead of sequencing. Having been cultured for ten to eleven days, the cells underwent CD4+ T cell isolation. Negative nucleocapsid antibody tests before and after vaccination confirmed no previous SARS-CoV-2 infection. This sample was included in a study of vaccination effects on CD4 cells after COVID-19. Study details: Two doses of either BNT162b2 or mRNA-1273 were given to each participant. Overall study results and limits: Just 1 of 255 vaccine-induced clones in healthy recipients was cross-reactive.

The protocol was immunoSEQ multiplex PCR, while the TCRdb copy is restricted to in-frame clones and leaves out a portion. The data contain over 30,000 clones, around 70% of them singletons. The CDR3 length is 14 residues. Germline assignment: CDR1 SGHTA and CDR2 FQGNSA. Trimming removed 5 bases from V and 3 bases from J; junction bases left unmatched: 5. This sequence joins TRBV7-2 and TRBJ2-7; 9 positions agree with TRBD1. The material was CD4+ T cells from PBMCs cultured with SARS-CoV-2 spike peptides, obtained before COVID-19 vaccination. The source of this sequence is a human donor who received a COVID-19 vaccine. For the CDR3, the DNA is TGTGCCAGCAGCCCGGACAGGGGAGGCTACGAGCAGTACTTC. It codes for CASSPDRGGYEQYF.